The 5 T cell receptor beta chains presented below share a single source sample, sequenced in a study of blood T cell repertoires in COVID-19 (dated by TCRdb to the early 2020s). Libraries were built with the immunoSEQ multiplex PCR assay. TCRdb carries this immuneACCESS record with in-frame sequences only. Its versions omit some clonotypes, under half of them owing to an unresolved V gene in the studies checked, with the rest unexplained. This sample comprises 110,000 or so clones, roughly 88% of them detected only once. Roughly 7.7% of the sample is held by the ten biggest clonotypes. The sample was peripheral blood. These receptors were collected from a woman of 80 years or more with active or convalescent COVID-19.

The rearrangement uses TRBV24-1 and TRBJ2-3, with D maybe TRBD2 (6 bases). The germline V and J ends were trimmed by 8 bases and 2 bases, with 13 bases remaining between them. This CDR3 comprises 14 residues. Germline V gene data show CDR1 as KGHDR and CDR2 as SFDVKD. The CDR3 is CATNSGIHTDTQYF. In DNA, the CDR3 is TGTGCCACCAATAGCGGTATCCACACAGATACGCAGTATTTT.

J is TRBJ2-1 and V is TRBV18; perhaps TRBD1 as D (6 bases). The CDR3 loop spans 14 amino acids. Trimming took off 3 bases at V and 7 bases at J, with 13 bases between the two ends. CDR1 and CDR2 from the germline V gene are KGHSH and LQKENI. CDR3 sequence: CASSPRQGKNEQFF. The CDR3 nucleotides read TGTGCCAGCTCACCGAGGCAGGGGAAGAATGAGCAGTTCTTC.

CDR3 protein: CASSLRTGLNTEAFF. The DNA for the CDR3 is TGTGCCAGTAGTCTCCGGACAGGGTTGAACACTGAAGCTTTCTTT. The chain employs TRBV19 and TRBJ1-1; 8 nucleotides match TRBD1. Germline loops: CDR1 LNHDA, CDR2 SQIVND (reference sequence). This CDR3 contains 15 residues. V lost 5 bases to trimming and J lost 0 bases; unmatched junction nucleotides: 5.

The rearrangement uses TRBV3-1 (or the pseudogene TRBV3-2) and TRBJ2-5; 8 bases align to TRBD2. The V gene end was trimmed by 6 bases and the J gene end by 5 bases; junction bases not matched to a gene: 20. Germline V gives CDR1 LGHDT, CDR2 YNNKEL (reference sequence). CDR3 size: 18 residues. The CDR3 DNA reads TGTGCCAGCAGATCCGGGGGAGCGGGAGAGCGCCGATGGGAGACCCAGTACTTC. Encoded protein: CASRSGGAGERRWETQYF.

The V call is TRBV5-4, the J call TRBJ2-1; 9 bases align to TRBD2. CDR1 and CDR2 (germline): SGHNT, YYREEE (reference sequence). The CDR3 length is 16 residues. Trimming removed 4 bases from V and 4 bases from J; junction bases left unmatched: 9. The CDR3 protein is CASSQRSGSGYNEQFF. CDR3 in DNA: TGTGCCAGCAGCCAACGTAGCGGGAGTGGGTACAATGAGCAGTTCTTC. The full variable domain, completed using reference TRBV5-4 and TRBJ2-1, is ETGVTQSPTHLIKTRGQQVTLRCSSQSGHNTVSWYQQALGQGPQFIFQYYREEENGRGNFPPRFSGLQFPNYSSELNVNALELDDSALYLCASSQRSGSGYNEQFFGPGTRLTVL.